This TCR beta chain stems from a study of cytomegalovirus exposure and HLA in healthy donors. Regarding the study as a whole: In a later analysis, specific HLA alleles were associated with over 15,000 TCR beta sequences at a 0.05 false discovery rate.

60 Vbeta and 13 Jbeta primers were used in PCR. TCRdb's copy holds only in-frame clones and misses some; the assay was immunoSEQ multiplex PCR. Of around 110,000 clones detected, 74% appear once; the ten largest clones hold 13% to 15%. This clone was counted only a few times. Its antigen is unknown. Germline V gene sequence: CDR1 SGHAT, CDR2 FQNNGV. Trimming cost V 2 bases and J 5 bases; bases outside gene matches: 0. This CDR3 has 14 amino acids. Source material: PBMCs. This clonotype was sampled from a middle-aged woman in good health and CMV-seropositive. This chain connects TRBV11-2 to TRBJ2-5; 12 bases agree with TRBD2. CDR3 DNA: TGTGCCAGCAGCTTACTAGCGGGGGGGGAGACCCAGTACTTC. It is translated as CASSLLAGGETQYF.